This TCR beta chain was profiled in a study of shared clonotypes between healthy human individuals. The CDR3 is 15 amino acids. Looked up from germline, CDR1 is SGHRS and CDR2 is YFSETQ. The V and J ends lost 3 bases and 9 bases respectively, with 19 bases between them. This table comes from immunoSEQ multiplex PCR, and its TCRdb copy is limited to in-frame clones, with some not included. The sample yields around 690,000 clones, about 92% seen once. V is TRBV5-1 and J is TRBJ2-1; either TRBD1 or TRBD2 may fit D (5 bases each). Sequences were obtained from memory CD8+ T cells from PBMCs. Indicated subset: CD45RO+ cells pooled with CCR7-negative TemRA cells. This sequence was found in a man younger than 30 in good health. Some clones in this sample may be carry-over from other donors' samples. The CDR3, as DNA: TGCGCCAGCAGCTCCGGGACCCTAAAGCTAGGTGAGCAGTTCTTC. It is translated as CASSSGTLKLGEQFF.